The TCR beta chain described here comes from a study of T cell responses to AZD1222 COVID-19 vaccine. V lost 6 bases to trimming and J lost 3 bases; unmatched junction nucleotides: 5. CDR3 size: 14 residues. Germline V CDR1 and CDR2: ENHRY, SYGVKD. Clones were read by immunoSEQ multiplex PCR, and TCRdb kept only the in-frame ones, dropping some. This sample has about 150,000 clones; more than 75% occur once, and the top ten carry approximately 19%. Source: peripheral blood, taken on day 0 of AZD1222 vaccination. The J gene is TRBJ1-5, the V gene TRBV10-3, with 7 bases lining up with TRBD1. The origin of this receptor is an adult in good health. The CDR3 nucleotides are TGTGCCATCAGCCCACAGGGGCCCAATCAGCCCCAGCATTTT. Translated: CAISPQGPNQPQHF.